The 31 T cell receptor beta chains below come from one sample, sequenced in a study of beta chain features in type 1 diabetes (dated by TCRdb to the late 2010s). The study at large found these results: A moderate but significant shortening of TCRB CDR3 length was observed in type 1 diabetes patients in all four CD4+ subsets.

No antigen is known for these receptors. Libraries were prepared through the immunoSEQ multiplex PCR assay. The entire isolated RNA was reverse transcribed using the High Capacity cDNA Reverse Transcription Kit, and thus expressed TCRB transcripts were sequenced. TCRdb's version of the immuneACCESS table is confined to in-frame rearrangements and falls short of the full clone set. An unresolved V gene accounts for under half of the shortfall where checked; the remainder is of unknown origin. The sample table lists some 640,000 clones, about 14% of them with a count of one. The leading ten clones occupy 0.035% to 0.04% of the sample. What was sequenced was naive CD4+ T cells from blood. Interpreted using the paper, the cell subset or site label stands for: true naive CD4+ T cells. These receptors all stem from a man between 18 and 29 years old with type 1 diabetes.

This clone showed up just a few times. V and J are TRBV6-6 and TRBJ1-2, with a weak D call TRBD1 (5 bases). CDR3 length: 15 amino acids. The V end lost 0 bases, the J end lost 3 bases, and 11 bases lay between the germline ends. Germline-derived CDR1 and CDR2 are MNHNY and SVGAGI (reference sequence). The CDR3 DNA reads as TGTGCCAGCAGTTACTCGGGCAGGGATGACTATGGCTACACCTTC. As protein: CASSYSGRDDYGYTF.

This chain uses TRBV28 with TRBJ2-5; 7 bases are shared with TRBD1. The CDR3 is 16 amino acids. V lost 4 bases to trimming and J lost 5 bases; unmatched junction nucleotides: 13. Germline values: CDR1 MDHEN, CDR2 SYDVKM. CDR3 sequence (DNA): TGTGCCAGCAGTTCGGAACACAGGGGAAATCGGGAGACCCAGTACTTC. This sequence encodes CASSSEHRGNRETQYF.

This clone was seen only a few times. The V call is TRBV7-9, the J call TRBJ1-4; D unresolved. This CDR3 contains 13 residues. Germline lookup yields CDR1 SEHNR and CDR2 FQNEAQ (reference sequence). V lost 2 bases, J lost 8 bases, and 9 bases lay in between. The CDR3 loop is CASSLLVGEKLFF. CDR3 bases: TGTGCCAGCAGCTTATTGGTTGGAGAAAAACTGTTTTTT.

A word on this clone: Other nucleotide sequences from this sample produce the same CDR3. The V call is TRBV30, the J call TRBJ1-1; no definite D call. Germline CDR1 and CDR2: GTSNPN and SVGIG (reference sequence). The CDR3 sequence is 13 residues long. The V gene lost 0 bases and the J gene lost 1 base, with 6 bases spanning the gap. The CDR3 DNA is TGTGCCTGGAGTGTGTTGGGGAACACTGAAGCTTTCTTT. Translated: CAWSVLGNTEAFF.

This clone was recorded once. This CDR3 reads CASRPFPDGGTEAFF. CDR3 coding DNA: TGTGCCAGCAGACCCTTCCCGGACGGGGGGACTGAAGCTTTCTTT. This sequence joins TRBV7-3 and TRBJ1-1; perhaps TRBD1 as D (5 bases). This CDR3 contains 15 residues. V lost 6 bases and J lost 5, with 19 bases in between. Germline loops: CDR1 SGHTA, CDR2 FQGTGA.

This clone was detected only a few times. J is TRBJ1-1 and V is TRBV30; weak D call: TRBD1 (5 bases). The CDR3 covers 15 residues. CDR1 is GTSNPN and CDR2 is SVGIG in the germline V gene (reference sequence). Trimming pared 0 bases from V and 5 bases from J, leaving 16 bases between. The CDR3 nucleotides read TGTGCCTGGAGTGTAGGTGGACACGGTGGGACTGAAGCTTTCTTT. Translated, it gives CAWSVGGHGGTEAFF. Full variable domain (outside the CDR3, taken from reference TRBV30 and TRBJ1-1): SQTIHQWPATLVQPVGSPLSLECTVEGTSNPNLYWYRQAAGRGLQLLFYSVGIGQISSEVPQNLSASRPQDRQFILSSKKLLLSDSGFYLCAWSVGGHGGTEAFFGQGTRLTVV.

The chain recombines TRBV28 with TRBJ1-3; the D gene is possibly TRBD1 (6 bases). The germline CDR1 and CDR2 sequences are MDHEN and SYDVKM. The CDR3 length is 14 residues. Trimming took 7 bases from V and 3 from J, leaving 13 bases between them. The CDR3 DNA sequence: TGTGCCAGCATTGGGGGACAATTTGGAAACACCATATATTTT. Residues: CASIGGQFGNTIYF.

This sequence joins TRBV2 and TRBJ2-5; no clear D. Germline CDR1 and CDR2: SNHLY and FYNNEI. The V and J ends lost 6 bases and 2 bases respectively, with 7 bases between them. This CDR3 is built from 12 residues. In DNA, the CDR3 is TGTGCCAGCAGCCCAGCTCAAGAGACCCAGTACTTC. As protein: CASSPAQETQYF.

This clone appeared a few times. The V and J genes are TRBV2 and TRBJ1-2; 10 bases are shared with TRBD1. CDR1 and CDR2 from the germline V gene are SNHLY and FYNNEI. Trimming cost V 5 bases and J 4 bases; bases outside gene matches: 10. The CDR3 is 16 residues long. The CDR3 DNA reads TGTGCCAGCAGTCGGGACAGGGGAGGAAGGCTCTATGGCTACACCTTC. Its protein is CASSRDRGGRLYGYTF. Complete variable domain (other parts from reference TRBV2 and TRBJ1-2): EPEVTQTPSHQVTQMGQEVILRCVPISNHLYFYWYRQILGQKVEFLVSFYNNEISEKSEIFDDQFSVERPDGSNFTLKIRSTKLEDSAMYFCASSRDRGGRLYGYTFGSGTRLTVV.

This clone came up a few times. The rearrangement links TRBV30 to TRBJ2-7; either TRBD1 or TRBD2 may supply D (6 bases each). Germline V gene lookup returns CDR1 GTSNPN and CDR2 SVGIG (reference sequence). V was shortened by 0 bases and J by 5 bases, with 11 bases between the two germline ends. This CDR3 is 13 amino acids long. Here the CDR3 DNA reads TGTGCCTGGAGTGTAGGGGGGTTCAACGAGCAGTACTTC. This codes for CAWSVGGFNEQYF.

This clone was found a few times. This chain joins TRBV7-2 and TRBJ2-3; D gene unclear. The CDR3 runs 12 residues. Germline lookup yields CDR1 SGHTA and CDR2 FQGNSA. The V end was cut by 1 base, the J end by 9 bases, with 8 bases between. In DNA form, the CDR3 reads TGTGCCAGCAGCTTAGTCGTGGAAACGCAGTATTTT. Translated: CASSLVVETQYF.

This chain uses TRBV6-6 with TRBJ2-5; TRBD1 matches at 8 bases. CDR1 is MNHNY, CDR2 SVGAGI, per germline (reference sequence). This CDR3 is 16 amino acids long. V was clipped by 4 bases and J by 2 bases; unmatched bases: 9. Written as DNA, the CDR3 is TGTGCCAGCAGTTTCGACAGGGGAGGCGTACAAGAGACCCAGTACTTC. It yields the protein CASSFDRGGVQETQYF.

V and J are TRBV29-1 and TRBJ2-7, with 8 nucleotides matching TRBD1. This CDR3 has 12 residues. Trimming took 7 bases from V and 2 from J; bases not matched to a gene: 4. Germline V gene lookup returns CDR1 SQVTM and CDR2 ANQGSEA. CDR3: CSAWTGPYEQYF. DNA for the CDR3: TGCAGCGCATGGACAGGGCCCTACGAGCAGTACTTC.

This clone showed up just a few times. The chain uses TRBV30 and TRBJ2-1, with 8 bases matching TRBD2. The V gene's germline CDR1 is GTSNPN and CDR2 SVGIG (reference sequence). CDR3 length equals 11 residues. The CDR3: CASGTYNEQFF. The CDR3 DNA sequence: TGTGCTAGCGGGACCTACAATGAGCAGTTCTTC.

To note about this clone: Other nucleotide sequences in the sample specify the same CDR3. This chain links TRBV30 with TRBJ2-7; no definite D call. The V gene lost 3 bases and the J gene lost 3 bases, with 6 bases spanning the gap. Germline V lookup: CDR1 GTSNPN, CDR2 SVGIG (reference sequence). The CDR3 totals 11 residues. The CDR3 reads CAWSAYYEQYF. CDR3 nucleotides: TGTGCCTGGAGCGCGTACTACGAGCAGTACTTC.

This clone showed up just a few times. CDR3 protein: CSVTGGMNTEAFF. The CDR3, as DNA: TGCAGCGTCACCGGGGGAATGAACACTGAAGCTTTCTTT. V is TRBV29-1 and J is TRBJ1-1; weak D call: TRBD1 (5 bases). This CDR3 is built from 13 residues. Trimming removed 6 bases from V and 0 bases from J, with 11 bases in between. The germline V gene encodes CDR1 SQVTM and CDR2 ANQGSEA.

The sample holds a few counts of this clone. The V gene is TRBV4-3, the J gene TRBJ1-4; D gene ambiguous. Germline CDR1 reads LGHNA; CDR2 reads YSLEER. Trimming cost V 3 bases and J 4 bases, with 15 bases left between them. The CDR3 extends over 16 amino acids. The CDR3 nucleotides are TGCGCCAGCAGCCAGCACCCAGGAGCTAATAATGAAAAACTGTTTTTT. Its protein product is CASSQHPGANNEKLFF.

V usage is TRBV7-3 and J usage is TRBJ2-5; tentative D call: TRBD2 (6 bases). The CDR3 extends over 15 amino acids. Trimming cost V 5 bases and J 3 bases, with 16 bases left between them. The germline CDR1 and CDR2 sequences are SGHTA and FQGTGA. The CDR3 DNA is TGTGCCAGCAGCCCCCCCGGCGGGGTAGAAGAGACCCAGTACTTC. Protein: CASSPPGGVEETQYF. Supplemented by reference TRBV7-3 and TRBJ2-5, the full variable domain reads GAGVSQTPSNKVTEKGKYVELRCDPISGHTALYWYRQSLGQGPEFLIYFQGTGAADDSGLPNDRFFAVRPEGSVSTLKIQRTERGDSAVYLCASSPPGGVEETQYFGPGTRLLVL.

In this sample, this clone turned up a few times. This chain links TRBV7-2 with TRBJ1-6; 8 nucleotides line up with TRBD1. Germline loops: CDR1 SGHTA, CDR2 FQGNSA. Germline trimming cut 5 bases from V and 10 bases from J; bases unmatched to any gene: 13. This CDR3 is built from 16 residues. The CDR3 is CASSDRRAGGQSPLHF. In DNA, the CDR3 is TGTGCCAGCAGCGACAGGAGGGCAGGGGGCCAATCACCCCTCCACTTT.

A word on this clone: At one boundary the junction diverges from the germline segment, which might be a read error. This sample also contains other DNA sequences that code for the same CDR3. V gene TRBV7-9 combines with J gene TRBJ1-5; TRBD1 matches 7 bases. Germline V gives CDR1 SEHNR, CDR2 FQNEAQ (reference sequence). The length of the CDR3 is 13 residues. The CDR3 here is CASSFQGDQPQHF. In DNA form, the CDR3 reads TGTGCCAGCAGCTTTCAGGGGGATCAGCCACAGCATTTT. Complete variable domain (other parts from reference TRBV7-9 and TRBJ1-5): DTGVSQNPRHKITKRGQNVTFRCDPISEHNRLYWYRQTLGQGPEFLTYFQNEAQLEKSRLLSDRFSAERPKGSFSTLEIQRTEQGDSAMYLCASSFQGDQPQHFGDGTRLSIL.

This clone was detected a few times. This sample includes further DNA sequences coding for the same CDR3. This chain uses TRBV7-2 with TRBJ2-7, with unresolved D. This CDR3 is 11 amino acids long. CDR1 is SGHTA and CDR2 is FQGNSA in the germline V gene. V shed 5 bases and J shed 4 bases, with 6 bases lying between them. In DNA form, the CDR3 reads TGTGCCAGCAGCCCGGATTACGAGCAGTACTTC. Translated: CASSPDYEQYF.

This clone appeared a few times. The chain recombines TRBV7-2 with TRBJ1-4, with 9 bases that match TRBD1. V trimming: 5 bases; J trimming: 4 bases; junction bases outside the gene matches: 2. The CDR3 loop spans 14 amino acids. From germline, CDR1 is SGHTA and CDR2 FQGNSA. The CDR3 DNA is TGTGCCAGCAGCCGACAGGGGGGTAATGAAAAACTGTTTTTT. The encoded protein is CASSRQGGNEKLFF.

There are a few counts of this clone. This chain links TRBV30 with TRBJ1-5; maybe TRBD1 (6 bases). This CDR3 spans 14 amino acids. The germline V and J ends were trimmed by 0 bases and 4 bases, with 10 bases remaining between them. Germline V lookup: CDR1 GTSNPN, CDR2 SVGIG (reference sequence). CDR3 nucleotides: TGTGCCTGGAGTGTAAAAGGGGGAAATCAGCCCCAGCATTTT. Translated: CAWSVKGGNQPQHF.

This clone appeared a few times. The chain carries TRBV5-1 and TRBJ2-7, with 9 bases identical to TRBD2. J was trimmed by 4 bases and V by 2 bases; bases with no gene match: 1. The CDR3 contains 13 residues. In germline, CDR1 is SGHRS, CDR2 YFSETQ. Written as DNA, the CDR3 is TGCGCCAGCAGCTTTACTAGCGGGTACGAGCAGTACTTC. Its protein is CASSFTSGYEQYF.

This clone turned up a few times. The CDR3 loop reads CASSLEQTDTQYF. CDR3 nucleotides: TGTGCCAGCAGCTTAGAACAGACAGATACGCAGTATTTT. The chain is built from TRBV7-2 and TRBJ2-3; D call uncertain. Between the trimmed V and J ends, which lost 1 base and 3 bases, there was a span of 5 bases. There are 13 residues in the CDR3. Germline loops: CDR1 SGHTA, CDR2 FQGNSA.

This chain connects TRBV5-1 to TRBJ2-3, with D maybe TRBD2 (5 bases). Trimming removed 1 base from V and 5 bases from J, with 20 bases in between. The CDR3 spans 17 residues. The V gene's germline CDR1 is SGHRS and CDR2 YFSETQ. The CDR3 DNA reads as TGCGCCAGCAGCTTGACGGCGGGTAGGACTCGAGGAGATACGCAGTATTTT. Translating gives CASSLTAGRTRGDTQYF.

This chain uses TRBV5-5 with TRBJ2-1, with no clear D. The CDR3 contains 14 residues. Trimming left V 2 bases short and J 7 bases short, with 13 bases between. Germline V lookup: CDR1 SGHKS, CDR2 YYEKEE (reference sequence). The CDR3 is CASSLVVTGNEQFF. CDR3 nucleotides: TGTGCCAGCAGCTTAGTTGTCACCGGGAATGAGCAGTTCTTC.

The DNA of the CDR3 is TGTGCCTGGAGTCCTGTCCGGGGGCGAAATTCACCCCTCCACTTT. Amino acid sequence: CAWSPVRGRNSPLHF. This rearrangement joins TRBV30 to TRBJ1-6, with D possibly being TRBD1 (6 bases). The V gene lost 2 bases and the J gene lost 7 bases, with 15 bases spanning the gap. Germline V lookup: CDR1 GTSNPN, CDR2 SVGIG (reference sequence). This CDR3 is 15 amino acids long.

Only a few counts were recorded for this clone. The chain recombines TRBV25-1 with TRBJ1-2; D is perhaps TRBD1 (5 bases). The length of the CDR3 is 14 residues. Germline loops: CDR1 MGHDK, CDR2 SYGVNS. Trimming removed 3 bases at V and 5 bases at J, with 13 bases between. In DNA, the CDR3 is TGTGCCAGCAGTGAGGCAGGGAGACTTTATGGCTACACCTTC. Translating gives CASSEAGRLYGYTF.

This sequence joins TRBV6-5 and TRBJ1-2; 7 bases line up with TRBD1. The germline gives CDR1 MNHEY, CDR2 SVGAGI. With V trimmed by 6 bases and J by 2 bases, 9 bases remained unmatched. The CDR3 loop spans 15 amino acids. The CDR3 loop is CASRRTGASNYGYTF. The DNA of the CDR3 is TGTGCCAGCAGGCGTACAGGGGCCTCGAACTATGGCTACACCTTC.

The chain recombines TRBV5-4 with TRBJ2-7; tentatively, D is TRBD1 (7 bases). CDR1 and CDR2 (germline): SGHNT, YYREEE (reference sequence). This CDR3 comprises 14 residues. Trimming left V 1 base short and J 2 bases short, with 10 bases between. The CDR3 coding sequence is TGTGCCAGCAGCTTGACAGGGGAGGCCTACGAGCAGTACTTC. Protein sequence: CASSLTGEAYEQYF.